Below, one T cell receptor beta chain is given with its context. What it binds is not known. These data originate in a study of long-term antiretroviral therapy in people with HIV. Study-wide results and limits: Across all time points, the repertoire was dominated by clones that expanded before ART.

The germline V and J ends were trimmed by 0 bases and 9 bases, with 12 bases remaining between them. The CDR3 consists of 13 residues. Looked up from germline, CDR1 is SQVTM and CDR2 is ANQGSEA. Sequencing used immunoSEQ v3.0 at survey level. Measured with immunoSEQ multiplex PCR; TCRdb has only the in-frame clones, and not every one. The top ten hold about 20% of the sample, which has some 16,000 clones, 77% seen once. The sample consisted of unsorted PBMCs, taken 2.1 years after starting antiretroviral therapy. The chain carries TRBV29-1 and TRBJ2-1, with D possibly TRBD2 on 5 matching bases. This TCR derives from a middle-aged man with HIV. In DNA form, the CDR3 reads TGCAGCGTTGAAGATATACGGGCGGGTGAGCAGTTCTTC. Amino acids: CSVEDIRAGEQFF.